The 11 T cell receptor beta chains listed next were all sequenced from one sample in a study of identical twins. TCRdb used MiXCR to reprocess the 5' RACE reads, holding one entry per CDR3 protein. The sample includes around 680,000 distinct CDR3 sequences, 8.5% to 9.5% seen only once; the top ten take 0.98%. These sequences were also reported in another study, on yellow fever vaccine responses in identical twins.

The specimen sequenced was PBMCs. The receptors were gathered from a woman aged 18-29 years in good health.

V is TRBV7-3 and J is TRBJ2-1, with 10 bases fitting TRBD1. Germline values: CDR1 SGHTA, CDR2 FQGTGA. The CDR3 contains 15 residues. V gave up 1 base and J gave up 13 bases; unmatched junction bases: 10. The CDR3 sequence: CASSLIGTGEKNQFF. DNA for the CDR3: TGTGCCAGCAGCTTAATTGGGACAGGGGAAAAAAACCAGTTCTTC.

This clonotype was picked up many times. J is TRBJ2-3 and V is TRBV29-1; D tentatively fits TRBD1 or TRBD2 (6 bases each). CDR1 is SQVTM and CDR2 is ANQGSEA in the germline V gene. The CDR3 totals 14 residues. Trimming stripped 4 bases from V and 2 bases from J, with 13 bases between. The CDR3: CSVGGRGATDTQYF. CDR3 in DNA: TGCAGCGTTGGGGGTAGGGGGGCCACAGATACGCAGTATTTT.

The chain combines TRBV6-1 with TRBJ2-1; 15 bases align to TRBD2. V trimming: 6 bases; J trimming: 6 bases; junction bases outside the gene matches: 9. Per germline, CDR1 MNHNS and CDR2 SASEGT. CDR3 length: 17 residues. The CDR3 region is CASSRVPGLAGGNEQFF. CDR3 nucleotides: TGTGCCAGCAGCCGTGTACCGGGACTAGCGGGAGGCAATGAGCAGTTCTTC.

This chain joins TRBV20-1 and TRBJ1-4; 7 bases agree with TRBD1. Germline trimming cut 6 bases from V and 6 bases from J; bases unmatched to any gene: 4. Per germline, CDR1 DFQATT and CDR2 SNEGSKA (reference sequence). The CDR3 has 12 residues. CDR3 DNA sequence: TGCAGTGCAGGGGACAGTGATGAAAAACTGTTTTTT. Its translation is CSAGDSDEKLFF.

The table lists this clonotype with a few counts. The rearrangement links TRBV10-2 to TRBJ2-7; D may be TRBD1 (5 bases). V lost 3 bases and J 4 bases, leaving 13 bases between the germline ends. In germline, CDR1 is WSHSY, CDR2 SAAADI. The CDR3 has 14 residues. The CDR3 DNA follows: TGCGCCAGCAGTGACAGACAGTGGTTTTACGAGCAGTACTTC. Its protein is CASSDRQWFYEQYF.

The chain couples TRBV15 to TRBJ2-1; a weak D match, TRBD1 (6 bases). CDR3 length: 17 amino acids. Germline loops: CDR1 LNHNV, CDR2 YYDKDF (reference sequence). Trimming removed 1 base at V and 3 bases at J, with 16 bases between. The CDR3, as DNA: TGTGCCACCAGCAGAGCGCGGAGCGGCAGGGGCTACAATGAGCAGTTCTTC. Its protein is CATSRARSGRGYNEQFF.

The rearrangement links TRBV21-1 to TRBJ2-1; the table's TRBD2 call for D was not verified on the DNA. TRBV21-1 is annotated as a pseudogene. This CDR3 spans 14 amino acids. The CDR3 protein is CASSKEREGNEQFF. For the CDR3, the DNA is TGTGCCAGCAGCAAAGAGCGGGAGGGGAATGAGCAGTTCTTC.

This clonotype has a count of ten or more. The chain is built from TRBV28 and TRBJ2-7; TRBD1 aligns across 7 bases. The germline V gene encodes CDR1 MDHEN and CDR2 SYDVKM. V trimming: 3 bases; J trimming: 3 bases; junction bases outside the gene matches: 20. The CDR3 has 19 residues. Here the CDR3 reads CASSFPRGTEAFMNYEQYF. The CDR3 nucleotides read TGTGCCAGCAGTTTCCCCAGGGGGACAGAGGCCTTTATGAACTACGAGCAGTACTTC.

The rearrangement uses TRBV4-2 and TRBJ2-5; D unresolved. The CDR3 is 13 residues long. The V gene lost 6 bases and the J gene lost 0 bases, with 8 bases spanning the gap. Germline V gene lookup returns CDR1 LGHNA and CDR2 YNFKEQ. The CDR3 loop is CASRMANQETQYF. The CDR3 DNA reads as TGTGCCAGCAGGATGGCCAACCAAGAGACCCAGTACTTC.

For the CDR3, the DNA is TGTGCCAGCAGCCGAGAGACAGGAGCCTACGAGCAGTACTTC. Protein: CASSRETGAYEQYF. This rearrangement joins TRBV7-6 to TRBJ2-7; maybe TRBD1 (6 bases). V was cut by 5 bases and J by 2 bases, with 13 bases left in between. The CDR3 loop spans 14 amino acids. Germline V gene sequence: CDR1 SGHVS, CDR2 FNYEAQ.

This clonotype occurred once. The V gene is TRBV20-1, the J gene TRBJ2-1; D not certain. This CDR3 is built from 15 residues. Germline V CDR1 and CDR2: DFQATT, SNEGSKA (reference sequence). Trimming stripped 5 bases from V and 8 bases from J, with 22 bases between. The CDR3 DNA is TGCAGTGCTCGAAAGGGTTTAGGAATGGGTCATGAGCAGTTCTTC. Protein: CSARKGLGMGHEQFF.